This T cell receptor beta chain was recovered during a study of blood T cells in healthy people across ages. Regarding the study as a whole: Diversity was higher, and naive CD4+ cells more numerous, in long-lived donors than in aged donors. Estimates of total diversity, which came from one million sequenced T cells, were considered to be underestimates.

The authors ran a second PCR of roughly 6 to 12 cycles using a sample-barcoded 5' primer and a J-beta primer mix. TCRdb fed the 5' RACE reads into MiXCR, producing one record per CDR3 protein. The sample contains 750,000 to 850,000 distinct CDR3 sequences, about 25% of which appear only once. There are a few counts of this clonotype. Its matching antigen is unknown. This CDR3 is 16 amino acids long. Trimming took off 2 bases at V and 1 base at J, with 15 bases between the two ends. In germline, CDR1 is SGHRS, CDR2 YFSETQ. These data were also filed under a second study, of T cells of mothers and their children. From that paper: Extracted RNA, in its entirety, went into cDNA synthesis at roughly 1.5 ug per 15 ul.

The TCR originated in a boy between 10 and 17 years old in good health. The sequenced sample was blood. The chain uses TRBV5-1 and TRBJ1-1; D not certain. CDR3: CASSFPNSGENTEAFF. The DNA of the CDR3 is TGCGCCAGCAGCTTCCCGAACAGTGGCGAGAACACTGAAGCTTTCTTT. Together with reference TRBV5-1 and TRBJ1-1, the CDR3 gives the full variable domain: KAGVTQTPRYLIKTRGQQVTLSCSPISGHRSVSWYQQTPGQGLQFLFEYFSETQRNKGNFPGRFSGRQFSNSRSEMNVSTLELGDSALYLCASSFPNSGENTEAFFGQGTRLTVV.